This TCR beta chain appears in the sequencing data of a study of blood T cell repertoires in COVID-19. Some clones are missing from TCRdb's copy, which holds only in-frame ones; the method was immunoSEQ multiplex PCR. The data contain roughly 180,000 clones, about four fifths of them singletons. Trimming took 5 bases from V and 8 from J, leaving 12 bases between them. There are 13 residues in the CDR3. Germline V gene sequence: CDR1 SNHLY, CDR2 FYNNEI. The chain recombines TRBV2 with TRBJ1-4; D gene ambiguous. The sequencing sample was made of peripheral blood. This sequence originates from a woman aged 55-70 years with COVID-19, enrolled during active disease. The CDR3 is CASSRDLGEKLFF. In DNA form, the CDR3 reads TGTGCCAGCAGTCGTGACCTCGGGGAAAAACTGTTTTTT.